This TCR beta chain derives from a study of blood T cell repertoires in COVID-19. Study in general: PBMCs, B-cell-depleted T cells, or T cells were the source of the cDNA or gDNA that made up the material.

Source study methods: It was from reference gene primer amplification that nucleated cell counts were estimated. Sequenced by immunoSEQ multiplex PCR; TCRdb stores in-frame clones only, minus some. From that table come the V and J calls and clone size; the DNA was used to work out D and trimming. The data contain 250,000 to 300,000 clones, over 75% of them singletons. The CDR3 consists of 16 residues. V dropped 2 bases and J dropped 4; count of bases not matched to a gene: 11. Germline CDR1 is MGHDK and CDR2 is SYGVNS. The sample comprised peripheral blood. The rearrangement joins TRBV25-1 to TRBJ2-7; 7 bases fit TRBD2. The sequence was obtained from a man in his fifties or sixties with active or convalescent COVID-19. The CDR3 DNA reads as TGTGCCAGCAGTGAAGCCCCGCGGGAGCGAGGTTACGAGCAGTACTTC. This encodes CASSEAPRERGYEQYF.